This T cell receptor beta chain comes out of a study of Ad26.COV2.S vaccination and SARS-CoV-2 variants. Study details: In the study, Ad26.COV2.S was injected intramuscularly once, or twice 56 days apart.

The sample holds one count of this clone. The length of the CDR3 is 14 residues. The V end was cut by 4 bases, the J end by 0 bases, with 6 bases between. Germline V lookup: CDR1 LGHDT, CDR2 YNNKEL (reference sequence). The sample's treatment: around 19 received Ad26.COV2.S at low or high dose, single or two shots; 5 received placebo; per-sample allocation not given. Collection of the samples took place on day 63 after the first injection of vaccine or placebo. The sample came from a Boston adult aged 18-55 years. Measured with immunoSEQ multiplex PCR; TCRdb has only the in-frame clones, and not every one. The sample shows 350,000 to 400,000 clones, approximately 90% of them seen only once.

V usage is TRBV3-1 (or the pseudogene TRBV3-2) and J usage is TRBJ2-2; the D is unclear. This receptor was identified in a person between 18 and 65 years old who received the Ad26.COV2.S COVID-19 vaccine or a placebo. Here the sequenced sample was peripheral blood, taken in a trial of Ad26.COV2.S vaccine versus placebo. CDR3 protein: CASSLGSNTGELFF. The CDR3 DNA reads as TGTGCCAGCAGCCTGGGCTCGAACACCGGGGAGCTGTTTTTT.